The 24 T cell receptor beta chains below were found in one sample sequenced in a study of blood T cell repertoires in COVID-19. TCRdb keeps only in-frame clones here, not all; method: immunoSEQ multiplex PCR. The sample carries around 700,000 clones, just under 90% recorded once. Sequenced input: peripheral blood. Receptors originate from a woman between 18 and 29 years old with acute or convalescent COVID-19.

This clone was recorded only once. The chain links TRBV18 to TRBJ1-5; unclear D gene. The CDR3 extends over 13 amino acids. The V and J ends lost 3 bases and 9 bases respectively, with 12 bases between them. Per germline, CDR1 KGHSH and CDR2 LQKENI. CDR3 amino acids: CASSPPGGVPQHF. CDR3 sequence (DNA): TGTGCCAGCTCACCCCCAGGCGGGGTGCCCCAGCATTTT. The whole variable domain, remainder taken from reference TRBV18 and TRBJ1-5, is NAGVMQNPRHLVRRRGQEARLRCSPMKGHSHVYWYRQLPEEGLKFMVYLQKENIIDESGMPKERFSAEFPKEGPSILRIQQVVRGDSAAYFCASSPPGGVPQHFGDGTRLSIL.

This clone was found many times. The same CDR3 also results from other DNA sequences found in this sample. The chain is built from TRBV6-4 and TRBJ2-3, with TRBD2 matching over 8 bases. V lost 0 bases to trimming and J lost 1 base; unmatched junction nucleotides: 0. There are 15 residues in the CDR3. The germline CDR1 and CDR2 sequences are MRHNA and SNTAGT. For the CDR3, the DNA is TGTGCCAGCAGTGACTCGCGGGGGGGCACAGATACGCAGTATTTT. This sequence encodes CASSDSRGGTDTQYF.

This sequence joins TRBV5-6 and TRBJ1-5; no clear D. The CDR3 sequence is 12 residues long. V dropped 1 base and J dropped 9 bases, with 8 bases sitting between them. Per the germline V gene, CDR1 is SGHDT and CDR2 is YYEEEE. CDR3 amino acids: CASSLPAGPQHF. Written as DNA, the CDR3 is TGTGCCAGCAGCTTGCCTGCGGGGCCCCAGCATTTT.

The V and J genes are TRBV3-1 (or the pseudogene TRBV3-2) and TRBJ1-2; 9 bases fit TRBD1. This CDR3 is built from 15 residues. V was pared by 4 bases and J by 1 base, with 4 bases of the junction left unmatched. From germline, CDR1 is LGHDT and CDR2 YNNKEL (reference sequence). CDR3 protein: CASSPRDRDNYGYTF. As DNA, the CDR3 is TGTGCCAGCAGCCCAAGGGACAGGGATAACTATGGCTACACCTTC.

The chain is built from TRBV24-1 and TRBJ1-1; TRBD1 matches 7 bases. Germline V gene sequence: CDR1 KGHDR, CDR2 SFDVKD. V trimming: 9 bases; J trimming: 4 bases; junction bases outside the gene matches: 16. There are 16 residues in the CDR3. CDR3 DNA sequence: TGTGCCACCCCTGACTCGCCACAGGGGAGAGGCACTGAAGCTTTCTTT. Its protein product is CATPDSPQGRGTEAFF.

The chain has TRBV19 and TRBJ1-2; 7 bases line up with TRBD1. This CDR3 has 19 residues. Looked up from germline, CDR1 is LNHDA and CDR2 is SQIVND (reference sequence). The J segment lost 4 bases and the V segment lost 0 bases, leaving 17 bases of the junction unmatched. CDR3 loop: CASSIDSRRRQGNAYGYTF. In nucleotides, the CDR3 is TGTGCCAGTAGTATAGATTCCAGACGAAGACAGGGAAATGCCTATGGCTACACCTTC.

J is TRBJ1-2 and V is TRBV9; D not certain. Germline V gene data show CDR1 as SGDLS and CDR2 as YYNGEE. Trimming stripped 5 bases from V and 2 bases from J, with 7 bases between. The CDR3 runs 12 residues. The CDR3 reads CASSPLNYGYTF. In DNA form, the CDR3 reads TGTGCCAGCAGTCCTCTCAACTATGGCTACACCTTC.

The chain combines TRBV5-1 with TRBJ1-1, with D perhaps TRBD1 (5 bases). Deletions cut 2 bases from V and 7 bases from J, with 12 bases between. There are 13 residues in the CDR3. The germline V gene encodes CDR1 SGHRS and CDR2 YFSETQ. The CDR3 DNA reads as TGCGCCAGCAGCTTAAGGGGAAGTAATGAAGCTTTCTTT. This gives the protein CASSLRGSNEAFF. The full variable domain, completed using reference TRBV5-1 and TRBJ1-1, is KAGVTQTPRYLIKTRGQQVTLSCSPISGHRSVSWYQQTPGQGLQFLFEYFSETQRNKGNFPGRFSGRQFSNSRSEMNVSTLELGDSALYLCASSLRGSNEAFFGQGTRLTVV.

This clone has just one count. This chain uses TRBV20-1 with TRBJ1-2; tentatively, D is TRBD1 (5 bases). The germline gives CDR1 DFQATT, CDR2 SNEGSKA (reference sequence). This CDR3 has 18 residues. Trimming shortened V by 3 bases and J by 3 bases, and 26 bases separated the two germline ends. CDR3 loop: CSASPPTGRHQTDYGYTF. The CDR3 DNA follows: TGCAGTGCTAGTCCCCCCACAGGCCGACACCAAACCGACTATGGCTACACCTTC.

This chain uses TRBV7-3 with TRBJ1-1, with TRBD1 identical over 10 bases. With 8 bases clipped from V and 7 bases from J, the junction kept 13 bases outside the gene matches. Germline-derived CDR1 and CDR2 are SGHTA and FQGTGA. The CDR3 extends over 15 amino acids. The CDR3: CASFGSRDRGLEAFF. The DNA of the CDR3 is TGTGCCAGCTTTGGATCGCGGGACAGGGGTCTTGAAGCTTTCTTT. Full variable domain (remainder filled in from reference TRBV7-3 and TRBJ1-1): GAGVSQTPSNKVTEKGKYVELRCDPISGHTALYWYRQSLGQGPEFLIYFQGTGAADDSGLPNDRFFAVRPEGSVSTLKIQRTERGDSAVYLCASFGSRDRGLEAFFGQGTRLTVV.

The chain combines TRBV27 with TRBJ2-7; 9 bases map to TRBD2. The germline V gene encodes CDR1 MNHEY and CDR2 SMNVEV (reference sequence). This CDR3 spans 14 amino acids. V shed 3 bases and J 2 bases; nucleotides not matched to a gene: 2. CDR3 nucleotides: TGTGCCAGCAGTTTTCTAGCGGGACCCTACGAGCAGTACTTC. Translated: CASSFLAGPYEQYF.

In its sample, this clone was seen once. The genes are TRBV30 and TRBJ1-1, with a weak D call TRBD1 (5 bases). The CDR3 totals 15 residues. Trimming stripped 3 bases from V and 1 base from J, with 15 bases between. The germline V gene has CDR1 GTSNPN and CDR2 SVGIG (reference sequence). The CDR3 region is CAWRPRARGNTEAFF. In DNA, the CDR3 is TGTGCCTGGAGACCTCGTGCTAGGGGGAACACTGAAGCTTTCTTT.

Here the CDR3 reads CASSVGTGIYNEQFF. The CDR3 DNA is TGTGCCAGCAGCGTCGGGACAGGGATCTACAATGAGCAGTTCTTC. V usage is TRBV9 and J usage is TRBJ2-1; the match to TRBD1 covers 9 bases. Germline-derived CDR1 and CDR2 are SGDLS and YYNGEE. This CDR3 has 15 residues. The V segment lost 2 bases and the J segment 3 bases; nucleotides outside the gene matches: 3.

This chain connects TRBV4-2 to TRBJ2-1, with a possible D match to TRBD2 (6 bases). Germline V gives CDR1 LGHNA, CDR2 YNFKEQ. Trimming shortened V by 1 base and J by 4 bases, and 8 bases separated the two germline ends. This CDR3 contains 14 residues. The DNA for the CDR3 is TGTGCCAGCAGCCAAGCGGGGGATTACAATGAGCAGTTCTTC. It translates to CASSQAGDYNEQFF.

For the CDR3, the DNA is TGTGCCAGCAGAGCACAGGGCGCTTTGCTTGGCTACACCTTC. Amino acids: CASRAQGALLGYTF. V and J are TRBV6-5 and TRBJ1-2, with a weak D call TRBD1 (6 bases). The CDR3 totals 14 residues. V was shortened by 6 bases and J by 7 bases, with 18 bases between the two germline ends. Germline assignment: CDR1 MNHEY and CDR2 SVGAGI.

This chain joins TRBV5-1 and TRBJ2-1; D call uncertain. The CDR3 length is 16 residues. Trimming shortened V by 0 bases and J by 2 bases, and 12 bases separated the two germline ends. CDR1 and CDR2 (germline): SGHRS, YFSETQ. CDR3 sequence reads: CASSLVATVAYNEQFF. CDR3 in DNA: TGCGCCAGCAGCTTGGTGGCGACTGTAGCCTACAATGAGCAGTTCTTC.

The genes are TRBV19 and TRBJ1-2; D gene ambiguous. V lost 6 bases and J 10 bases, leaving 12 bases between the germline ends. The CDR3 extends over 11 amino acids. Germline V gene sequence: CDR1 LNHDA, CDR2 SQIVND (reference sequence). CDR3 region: CASRISIVYTF. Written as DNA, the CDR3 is TGTGCCAGTAGGATCTCTATTGTCTACACCTTC.

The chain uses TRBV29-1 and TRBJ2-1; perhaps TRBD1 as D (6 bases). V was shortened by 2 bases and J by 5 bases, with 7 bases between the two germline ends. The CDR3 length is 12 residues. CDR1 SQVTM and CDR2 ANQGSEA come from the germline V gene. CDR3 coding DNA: TGCAGCGTTGAACAGGGGAACAATGAGCAGTTCTTC. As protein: CSVEQGNNEQFF.

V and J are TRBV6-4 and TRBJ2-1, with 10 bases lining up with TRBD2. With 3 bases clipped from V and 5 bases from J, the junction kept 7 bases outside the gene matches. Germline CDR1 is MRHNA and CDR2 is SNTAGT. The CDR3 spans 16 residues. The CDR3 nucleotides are TGTGCCAGCAGTGATCAGGCTAGCGGGGGTCACAATGAGCAGTTCTTC. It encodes CASSDQASGGHNEQFF.

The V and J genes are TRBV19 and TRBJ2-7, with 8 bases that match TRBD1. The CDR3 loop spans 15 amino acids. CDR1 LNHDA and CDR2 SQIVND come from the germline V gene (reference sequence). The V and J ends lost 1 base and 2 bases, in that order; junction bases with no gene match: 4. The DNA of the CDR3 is TGTGCCAGTAGTATAGTCGACAGGGGCACCTACGAGCAGTACTTC. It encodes CASSIVDRGTYEQYF.

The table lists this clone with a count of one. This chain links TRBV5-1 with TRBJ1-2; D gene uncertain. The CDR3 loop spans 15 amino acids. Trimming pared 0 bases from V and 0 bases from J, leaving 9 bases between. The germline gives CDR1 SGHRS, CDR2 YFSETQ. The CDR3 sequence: CASSLEGSANYGYTF. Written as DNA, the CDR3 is TGCGCCAGCAGCTTGGAAGGGAGCGCTAACTATGGCTACACCTTC.

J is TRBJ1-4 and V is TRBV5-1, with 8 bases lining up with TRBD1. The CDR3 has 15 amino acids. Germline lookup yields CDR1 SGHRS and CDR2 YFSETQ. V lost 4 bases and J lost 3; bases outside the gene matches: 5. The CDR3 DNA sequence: TGCGCCAGCAGCCCCCAGGGGGCGGCTAATGAAAAACTGTTTTTT. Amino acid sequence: CASSPQGAANEKLFF.

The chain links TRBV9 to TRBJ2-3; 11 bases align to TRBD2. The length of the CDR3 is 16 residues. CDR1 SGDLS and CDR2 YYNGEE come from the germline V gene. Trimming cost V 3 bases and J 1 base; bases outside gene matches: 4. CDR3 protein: CASSDLSGGGTDTQYF. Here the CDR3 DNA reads TGTGCCAGCAGCGACCTTAGCGGGGGGGGCACAGATACGCAGTATTTT.

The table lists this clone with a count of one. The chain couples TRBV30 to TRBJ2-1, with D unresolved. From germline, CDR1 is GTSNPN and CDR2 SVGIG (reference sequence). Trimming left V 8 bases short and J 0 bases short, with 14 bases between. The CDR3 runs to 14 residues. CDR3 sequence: CAASLLSSYNEQFF. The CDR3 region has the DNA TGTGCCGCCTCACTCCTGAGCTCCTACAATGAGCAGTTCTTC.